This TCR beta chain was sequenced in a study of breast tumors, draining lymph nodes, adjacent tissues. Study results and caveats: Luminal-like breast cancer showed significantly greater tumor-nontumor repertoire similarity than basal-like breast cancer did. Most tumor T cells seemingly derive from lymph node, then expand in tumor. Tumor repertoires ranked between lymph nodes and nontumor tissue in diversity, with V and J gene preferences.

TCRdb analysed the multiplex PCR reads with MiXCR anew, one entry per CDR3 protein. The profile shows more than 250,000 distinct CDR3 sequences, 30% to 35% of them singletons. The germline V gene encodes CDR1 SNHLY and CDR2 FYNNEI. V shed 8 bases and J shed 3 bases, with 17 bases lying between them. This CDR3 has 15 amino acids. Axillary draining lymph nodes of breast cancer patients supplied the node samples. Comments on this clonotype: Its specificity is unknown.

The V gene is TRBV2, the J gene TRBJ1-5, with D maybe TRBD1 (6 bases). Sequencing used axillary lymph node tissue. This receptor was identified in a female donor with breast cancer. Some clones in this sample may be carry-over from other donors' samples. In DNA, the CDR3 is TGTGCCAGCTGCGAACAAACAGGGATCAATCAGCCCCAGCATTTT. This codes for CASCEQTGINQPQHF. Variable domain in full (rest from reference TRBV2 and TRBJ1-5): EPEVTQTPSHQVTQMGQEVILRCVPISNHLYFYWYRQILGQKVEFLVSFYNNEISEKSEIFDDQFSVERPDGSNFTLKIRSTKLEDSAMYFCASCEQTGINQPQHFGDGTRLSIL.